Below, 21 T cell receptor beta chains from the same sample are listed, as sequenced in a study of early T cells in non-severe SARS-CoV-2 infection. One entry per CDR3 protein, called by TCRdb with MiXCR from the 5' RACE reads. The sample gives 68,000 or so distinct CDR3 sequences, more than 9% of which show up once; approximately 1.7% is in the top ten. Material for sequencing was whole blood. The receptors originated from an adult who was a healthcare worker with PCR-confirmed SARS-CoV-2 infection or an uninfected control (not recorded which).

This chain connects TRBV30 to TRBJ2-1; D possibly uses TRBD1 or TRBD2 (5 bases each). The CDR3 totals 14 residues. Germline CDR1 reads GTSNPN; CDR2 reads SVGIG (reference sequence). Deletions cut 6 bases from V and 3 bases from J, with 15 bases between. Here the CDR3 DNA reads TGTGCCTGCGCAACAGAGGGGAACTACAATGAGCAGTTCTTC. Its translation: CACATEGNYNEQFF.

Ten or more counts support this clonotype. The chain couples TRBV11-2 to TRBJ2-2; possibly TRBD2 for D (6 bases). The V end lost 3 bases, the J end lost 2 bases, and 16 bases lay between the germline ends. The V gene's germline CDR1 is SGHAT and CDR2 FQNNGV. The CDR3 spans 17 residues. Here the CDR3 DNA reads TGTGCCAGCAGCTTCCCTGACTCGGGGGTAAACACCGGGGAGCTGTTTTTT. Translation gives CASSFPDSGVNTGELFF.

This clonotype was observed a few times. The rearrangement links TRBV9 to TRBJ1-5; a possible D gene is TRBD1 (6 bases). This CDR3 spans 14 amino acids. Germline assignment: CDR1 SGDLS and CDR2 YYNGEE. Trimming pared 0 bases from V and 7 bases from J, leaving 11 bases between. CDR3 in amino acids: CASSVEQGGQPQHF. The CDR3 DNA reads as TGTGCCAGCAGCGTAGAGCAAGGGGGGCAGCCCCAGCATTTT. Using reference TRBV9 and TRBJ1-5 for the parts outside the CDR3, the full variable domain is DSGVTQTPKHLITATGQRVTLRCSPRSGDLSVYWYQQSLDQGLQFLIQYYNGEERAKGNILERFSAQQFPDLHSELNLSSLELGDSALYFCASSVEQGGQPQHFGDGTRLSIL.

This clonotype was recorded many times. This sequence joins TRBV20-1 and TRBJ2-2; 7 positions agree with TRBD1. CDR1 is DFQATT and CDR2 is SNEGSKA in the germline V gene (reference sequence). The V gene end was trimmed by 8 bases and the J gene end by 2 bases; junction bases not matched to a gene: 8. The CDR3 contains 14 residues. The CDR3 loop reads CSSRGQSNTGELFF. CDR3 nucleotide sequence: TGCAGTTCAAGGGGACAGTCCAACACCGGGGAGCTGTTTTTT.

This clonotype was found a few times. This rearrangement joins TRBV11-2 to TRBJ2-2, with D perhaps TRBD1 (6 bases). The CDR3 totals 14 residues. V lost 4 bases and J 6 bases, leaving 12 bases between the germline ends. Germline V CDR1 and CDR2: SGHAT, FQNNGV. CDR3 DNA: TGTGCCAGCAGCTCAGTGGGGGCCGCCGGGGAGCTGTTTTTT. Its translation is CASSSVGAAGELFF.

This clonotype was detected only a few times. The gene calls are TRBV5-1 and TRBJ2-2, with D perhaps matching TRBD2 (6 bases). This CDR3 region has 17 residues. V was shortened by 4 bases and J by 5 bases, with 21 bases between the two germline ends. Germline V gene sequence: CDR1 SGHRS, CDR2 YFSETQ. For the CDR3, the DNA is TGCGCCAGCAGCCCCGGTGGGGGGAACTTGGGGACCGGGGAGCTGTTTTTT. Translating it yields CASSPGGGNLGTGELFF.

Many counts were recorded for this clonotype. The V gene is TRBV29-1, the J gene TRBJ2-7; 9 bases match TRBD1. Germline V gene lookup returns CDR1 SQVTM and CDR2 ANQGSEA. There are 14 residues in the CDR3. V lost 6 bases to trimming and J lost 3 bases; unmatched junction nucleotides: 9. The CDR3 DNA follows: TGCAGCGTCCTATCGGGACAGGGCATCTACGAGCAGTACTTC. Encoded protein: CSVLSGQGIYEQYF.

The rearrangement uses TRBV7-9 and TRBJ2-3; D gene ambiguous. Per germline, CDR1 SEHNR and CDR2 FQNEAQ (reference sequence). Trimming removed 3 bases at V and 3 bases at J, with 4 bases between. The CDR3 extends over 12 amino acids. Here the CDR3 DNA reads TGTGCCAGCAGCTTCCAAACAGATACGCAGTATTTT. Encoded protein: CASSFQTDTQYF.

The V and J genes are TRBV27 and TRBJ1-5; 7 bases fit TRBD1. Looked up from germline, CDR1 is MNHEY and CDR2 is SMNVEV (reference sequence). The junction had 10 bases not matched to a gene; V was cut back by 3 bases and J by 11 bases. The length of the CDR3 is 14 residues. For the CDR3, the DNA is TGTGCCAGCAGTTTCGCACCAGGGGGTGTGGCCCAGCATTTT. This codes for CASSFAPGGVAQHF.

V is TRBV5-1 and J is TRBJ2-1, with 9 bases lining up with TRBD1. V dropped 0 bases and J dropped 15; count of bases not matched to a gene: 7. The CDR3 covers 13 residues. Germline loops: CDR1 SGHRS, CDR2 YFSETQ. In nucleotides, the CDR3 is TGCGCCAGCAGCTTGGCCCCGGGACAGGGCGGGTTCTTC. Its translation is CASSLAPGQGGFF. The full variable domain, in which reference TRBV5-1 and TRBJ2-1 provide the parts outside the CDR3, is KAGVTQTPRYLIKTRGQQVTLSCSPISGHRSVSWYQQTPGQGLQFLFEYFSETQRNKGNFPGRFSGRQFSNSRSEMNVSTLELGDSALYLCASSLAPGQGGFFGPGTRLTVL.

This clonotype has at least ten counts. In DNA form, the CDR3 reads TGTGCCTGCAAGGGGGCGTCGAACACCATATATTTT. This sequence encodes CACKGASNTIYF. This chain links TRBV30 with TRBJ1-3, with 7 bases that match TRBD1. J lost 7 bases, V lost 6 bases, and 6 bases had no gene match. CDR3 length equals 12 residues. Looked up from germline, CDR1 is GTSNPN and CDR2 is SVGIG (reference sequence).

In the case of this clonotype: Since a much larger clone is just one base distant, this may be a read error. The DNA for the CDR3 is TGTGTCAGCAGCCAGCCTCCGAGGGGGGTTAAAAATGAGCAGTTCTTC. This translates into CVSSQPPRGVKNEQFF. The chain recombines TRBV5-4 with TRBJ2-1, with D tentatively TRBD1 or TRBD2 (6 bases each). The CDR3 has 16 residues. CDR1 SGHNT and CDR2 YYREEE come from the germline V gene (reference sequence).

This clonotype was observed a few times. The rearrangement joins TRBV11-2 to TRBJ2-1; 9 positions match TRBD2. The CDR3 totals 11 residues. V trimming: 4 bases; J trimming: 14 bases; junction bases outside the gene matches: 3. Looked up from germline, CDR1 is SGHAT and CDR2 is FQNNGV. CDR3 sequence: CASSSQRGEFF. In DNA, the CDR3 is TGTGCCAGCAGCTCTCAGCGGGGGGAGTTCTTC.

This clonotype was picked up many times. The chain has TRBV20-1 and TRBJ1-2; maybe TRBD1 (5 bases). This CDR3 has 15 residues. The germline gives CDR1 DFQATT, CDR2 SNEGSKA (reference sequence). Between the trimmed V and J ends, which lost 7 bases and 6 bases, there was a span of 24 bases. CDR3 region: CSGTRGPPHLDGYTF. In nucleotides, the CDR3 is TGCAGTGGAACCCGGGGCCCCCCCCACCTGGATGGCTACACCTTC.

This clonotype occurred many times. The rearrangement joins TRBV3-1 to TRBJ2-1; a weak D match, TRBD2 (6 bases). The germline V gene has CDR1 LGHDT and CDR2 YNNKEL (reference sequence). The CDR3 contains 16 residues. The V end was cut by 2 bases, the J end by 2 bases, with 13 bases between. The CDR3 is CASSQKAGTPYNEQFF. The CDR3 DNA reads as TGTGCCAGCAGCCAAAAGGCGGGGACCCCCTACAATGAGCAGTTCTTC.

This clonotype has a count of ten or more. The genes are TRBV6-1 and TRBJ2-7, with D possibly TRBD2 on 7 matching bases. The CDR3 spans 14 residues. The V gene lost 5 bases and the J gene lost 2 bases, with 13 bases spanning the gap. The germline V gene encodes CDR1 MNHNS and CDR2 SASEGT. CDR3 coding DNA: TGTGCCAGCAGTTTGGGGGGGCCCCCCTACGAGCAGTACTTC. Translating it yields CASSLGGPPYEQYF.

This clonotype was counted only a few times. This chain joins TRBV12-3 or TRBV12-4 and TRBJ1-6; no reliable D call. The CDR3 runs to 15 residues. V dropped 3 bases and J dropped 4 bases, with 10 bases sitting between them. The CDR3, as DNA: TGTGCCAGCAGTTTTCCGACGGGATATAATTCACCCCTCCACTTT. It specifies CASSFPTGYNSPLHF.

The chain employs TRBV7-2 and TRBJ2-1; unclear D gene. V lost 5 bases and J 4 bases, leaving 6 bases between the germline ends. Germline CDR1 reads SGHTA; CDR2 reads FQGNSA. The CDR3 sequence is 12 residues long. The CDR3 spells CASSPRYNEQFF. The CDR3 DNA reads as TGTGCCAGCAGCCCTCGTTACAATGAGCAGTTCTTC.

This clonotype was seen ten or more times. The chain combines TRBV7-2 with TRBJ1-5; D is undetermined. From germline, CDR1 is SGHTA and CDR2 FQGNSA. The CDR3 totals 15 residues. V was trimmed by 2 bases and J by 7 bases, leaving 15 bases between them. The CDR3 DNA reads as TGTGCCAGCAGCTTACAAGCGGGCGCGGGGCAGCCCCAGCATTTT. Protein: CASSLQAGAGQPQHF. Full variable domain (remainder filled in from reference TRBV7-2 and TRBJ1-5): GAGVSQSPSNKVTEKGKDVELRCDPISGHTALYWYRQSLGQGLEFLIYFQGNSAPDKSGLPSDRFSAERTGGSVSTLTIQRTQQEDSAVYLCASSLQAGAGQPQHFGDGTRLSIL.

This clonotype showed up just a few times. The rearrangement links TRBV2 to TRBJ2-2; no definite D call. From germline, CDR1 is SNHLY and CDR2 FYNNEI. The CDR3 length is 14 residues. V dropped 8 bases and J dropped 6 bases, with 16 bases sitting between them. The CDR3, as DNA: TGTGCCAGCGAGGCCCGGATAGGCGCCGGGGAGCTGTTTTTT. Amino acids: CASEARIGAGELFF. The variable domain in full, with the rest retrieved from reference TRBV2 and TRBJ2-2, is EPEVTQTPSHQVTQMGQEVILRCVPISNHLYFYWYRQILGQKVEFLVSFYNNEISEKSEIFDDQFSVERPDGSNFTLKIRSTKLEDSAMYFCASEARIGAGELFFGEGSRLTVL.

The genes are TRBV6-5 and TRBJ1-3; no reliable D call. CDR1 and CDR2 (germline): MNHEY, SVGAGI. Trimming removed 4 bases from V and 0 bases from J, with 7 bases in between. CDR3 length: 14 residues. Here the CDR3 DNA reads TGTGCCAGCAGTTCAGCCTACTCTGGAAACACCATATATTTT. Translated, it gives CASSSAYSGNTIYF.